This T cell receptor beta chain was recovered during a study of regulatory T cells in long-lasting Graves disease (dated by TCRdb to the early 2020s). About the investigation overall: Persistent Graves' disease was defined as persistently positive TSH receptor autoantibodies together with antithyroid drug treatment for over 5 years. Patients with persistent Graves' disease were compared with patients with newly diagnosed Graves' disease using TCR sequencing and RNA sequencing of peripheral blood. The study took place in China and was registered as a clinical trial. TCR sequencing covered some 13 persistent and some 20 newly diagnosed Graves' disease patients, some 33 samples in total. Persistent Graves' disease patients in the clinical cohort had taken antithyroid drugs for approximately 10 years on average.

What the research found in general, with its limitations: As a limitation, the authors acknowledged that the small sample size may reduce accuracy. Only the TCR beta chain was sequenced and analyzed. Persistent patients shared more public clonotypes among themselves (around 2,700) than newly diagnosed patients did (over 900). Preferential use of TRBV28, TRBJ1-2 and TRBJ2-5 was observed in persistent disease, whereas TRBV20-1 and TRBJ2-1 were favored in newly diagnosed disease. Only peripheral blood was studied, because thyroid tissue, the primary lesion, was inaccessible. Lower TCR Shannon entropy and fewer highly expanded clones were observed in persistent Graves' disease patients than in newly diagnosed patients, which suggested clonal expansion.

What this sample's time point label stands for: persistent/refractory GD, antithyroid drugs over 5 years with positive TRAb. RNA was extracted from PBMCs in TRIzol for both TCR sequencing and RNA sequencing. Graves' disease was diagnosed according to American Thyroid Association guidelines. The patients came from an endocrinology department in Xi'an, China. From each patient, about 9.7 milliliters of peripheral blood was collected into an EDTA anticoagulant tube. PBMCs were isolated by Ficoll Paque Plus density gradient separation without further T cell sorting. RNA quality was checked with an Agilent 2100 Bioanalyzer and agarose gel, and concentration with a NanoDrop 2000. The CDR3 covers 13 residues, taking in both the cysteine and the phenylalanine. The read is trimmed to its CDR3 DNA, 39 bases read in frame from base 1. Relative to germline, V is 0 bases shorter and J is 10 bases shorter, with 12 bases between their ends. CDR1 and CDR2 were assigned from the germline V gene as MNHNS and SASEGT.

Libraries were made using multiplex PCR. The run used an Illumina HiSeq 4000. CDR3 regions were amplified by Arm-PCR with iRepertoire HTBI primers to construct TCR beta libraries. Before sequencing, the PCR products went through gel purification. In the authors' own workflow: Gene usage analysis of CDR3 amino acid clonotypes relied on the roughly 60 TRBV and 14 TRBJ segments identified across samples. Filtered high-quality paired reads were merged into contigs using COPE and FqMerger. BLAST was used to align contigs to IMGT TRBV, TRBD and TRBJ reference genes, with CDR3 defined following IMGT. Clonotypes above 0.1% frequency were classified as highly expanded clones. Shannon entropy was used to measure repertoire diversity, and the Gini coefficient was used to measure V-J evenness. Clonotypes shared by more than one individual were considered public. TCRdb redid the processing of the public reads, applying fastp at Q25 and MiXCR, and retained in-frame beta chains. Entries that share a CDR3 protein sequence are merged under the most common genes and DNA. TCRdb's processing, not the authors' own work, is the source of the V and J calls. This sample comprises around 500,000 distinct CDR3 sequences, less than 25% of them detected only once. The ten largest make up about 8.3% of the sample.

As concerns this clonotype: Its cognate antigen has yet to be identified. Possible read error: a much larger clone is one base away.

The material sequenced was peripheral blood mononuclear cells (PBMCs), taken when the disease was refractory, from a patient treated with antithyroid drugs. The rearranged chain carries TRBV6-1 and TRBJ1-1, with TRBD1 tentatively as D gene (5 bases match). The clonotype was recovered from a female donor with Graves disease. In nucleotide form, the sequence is TGTGCCAGCAGTGAAGCCCGCGACAGTGTAGCTTTCTTT. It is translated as CASSEARDSVAFF.